This entry lists 2 T cell receptor beta chains sequenced from one sample in a study of T-cell memory formation after mild COVID-19. TCRdb analysed the 5' RACE reads with MiXCR anew, one entry per CDR3 protein. In the table there are over 350,000 distinct CDR3 sequences, approximately 15% of which are singletons. Sequenced material: PBMCs or a T cell subset sorted from them (not recorded which). These receptors came from a man aged 18 to 35 who had mild COVID-19 (a few samples of this study predate the infection). Cell type and time point are not known.

This clonotype was found a few times. This rearrangement joins TRBV7-2 to TRBJ2-1; 10 bases are shared with TRBD1. CDR3 size: 17 residues. The germline V gene has CDR1 SGHTA and CDR2 FQGNSA. With V trimmed by 1 base and J by 2 bases, 5 bases remained unmatched. The CDR3 DNA sequence: TGTGCCAGCAGCTTAGGACAGGGGGCGCGCACCTACAATGAGCAGTTCTTC. Translating it yields CASSLGQGARTYNEQFF.

This sequence joins TRBV5-6 and TRBJ1-2; D gene ambiguous. The CDR3 extends over 13 amino acids. Deletions cut 1 base from V and 8 bases from J, with 12 bases between. Germline CDR1 SGHDT, CDR2 YYEEEE. CDR3 residues: CASSLRPSRGYTF. For the CDR3, the DNA is TGTGCCAGCAGCTTGCGGCCGTCAAGGGGCTACACCTTC.